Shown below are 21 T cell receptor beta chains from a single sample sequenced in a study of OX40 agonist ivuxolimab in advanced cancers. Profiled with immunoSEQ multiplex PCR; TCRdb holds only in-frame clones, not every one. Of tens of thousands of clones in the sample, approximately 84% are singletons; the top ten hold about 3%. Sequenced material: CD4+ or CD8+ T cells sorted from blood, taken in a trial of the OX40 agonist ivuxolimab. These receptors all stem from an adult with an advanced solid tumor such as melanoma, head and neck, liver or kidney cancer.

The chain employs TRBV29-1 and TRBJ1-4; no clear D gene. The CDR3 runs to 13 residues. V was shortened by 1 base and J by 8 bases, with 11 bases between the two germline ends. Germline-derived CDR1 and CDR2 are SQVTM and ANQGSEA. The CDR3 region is CSVEGVGREKLFF. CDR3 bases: TGCAGCGTTGAAGGGGTAGGACGCGAAAAACTGTTTTTT.

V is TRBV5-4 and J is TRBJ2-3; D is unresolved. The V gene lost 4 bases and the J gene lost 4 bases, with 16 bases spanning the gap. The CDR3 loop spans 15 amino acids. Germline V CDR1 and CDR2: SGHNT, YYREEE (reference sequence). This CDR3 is CASSPGPPEADTQYF. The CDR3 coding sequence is TGTGCCAGCAGCCCGGGTCCCCCTGAGGCAGATACGCAGTATTTT.

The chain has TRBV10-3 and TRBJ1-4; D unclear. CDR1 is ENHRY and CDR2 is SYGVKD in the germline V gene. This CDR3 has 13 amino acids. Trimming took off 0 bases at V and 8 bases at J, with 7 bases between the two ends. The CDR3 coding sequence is TGTGCCATCAGTGAGTCGGCGGGGGAAAAACTGTTTTTT. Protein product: CAISESAGEKLFF.

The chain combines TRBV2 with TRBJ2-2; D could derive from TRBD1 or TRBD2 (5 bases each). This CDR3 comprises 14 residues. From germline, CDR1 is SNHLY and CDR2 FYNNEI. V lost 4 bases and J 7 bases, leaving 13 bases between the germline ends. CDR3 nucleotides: TGTGCCAGCAGTGTCTTAGGGGACGGCGGGGAGCTGTTTTTT. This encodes CASSVLGDGGELFF.

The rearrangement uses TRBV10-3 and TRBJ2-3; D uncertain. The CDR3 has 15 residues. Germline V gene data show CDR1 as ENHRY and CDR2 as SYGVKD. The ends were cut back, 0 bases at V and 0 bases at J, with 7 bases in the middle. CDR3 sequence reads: CAISESDPSTDTQYF. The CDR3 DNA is TGTGCCATCAGTGAGTCGGACCCTAGCACAGATACGCAGTATTTT.

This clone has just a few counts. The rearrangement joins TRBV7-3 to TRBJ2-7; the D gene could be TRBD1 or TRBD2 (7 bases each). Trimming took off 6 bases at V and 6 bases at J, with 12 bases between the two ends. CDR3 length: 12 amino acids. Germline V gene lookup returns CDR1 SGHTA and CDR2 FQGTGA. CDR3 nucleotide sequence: TGTGCCAGCAGTTCCAGGGGGGGCGAGCAGTACTTC. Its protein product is CASSSRGGEQYF. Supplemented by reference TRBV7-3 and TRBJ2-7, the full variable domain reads GAGVSQTPSNKVTEKGKYVELRCDPISGHTALYWYRQSLGQGPEFLIYFQGTGAADDSGLPNDRFFAVRPEGSVSTLKIQRTERGDSAVYLCASSSRGGEQYFGPGTRLTVT.

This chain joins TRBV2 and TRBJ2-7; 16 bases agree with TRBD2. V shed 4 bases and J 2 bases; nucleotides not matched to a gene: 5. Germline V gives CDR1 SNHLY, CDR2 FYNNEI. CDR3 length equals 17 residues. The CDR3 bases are TGTGCCAGCAGTGGCTATGGGACTAGCGGGAGGGCCTACGAGCAGTACTTC. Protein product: CASSGYGTSGRAYEQYF.

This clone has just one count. The DNA of the CDR3 is TGTGCCTGGAGTAAGGGACAGGGGAGGAATGAGCAGTTCTTC. Protein sequence: CAWSKGQGRNEQFF. The J gene is TRBJ2-1, the V gene TRBV30, with 10 bases identical to TRBD1. The germline CDR1 and CDR2 sequences are GTSNPN and SVGIG (reference sequence). V lost 2 bases, J lost 7 bases, and 5 bases stayed unmatched. The CDR3 runs to 14 residues. The complete variable domain, with remaining parts taken from reference TRBV30 and TRBJ2-1, reads SQTIHQWPATLVQPVGSPLSLECTVEGTSNPNLYWYRQAAGRGLQLLFYSVGIGQISSEVPQNLSASRPQDRQFILSSKKLLLSDSGFYLCAWSKGQGRNEQFFGPGTRLTVL.

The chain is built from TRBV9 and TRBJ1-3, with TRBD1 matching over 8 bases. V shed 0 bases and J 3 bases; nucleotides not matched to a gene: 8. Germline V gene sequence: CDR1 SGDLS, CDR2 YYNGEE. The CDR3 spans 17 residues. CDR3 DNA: TGTGCCAGCAGCGTAGCTTCAGGACAGGGTGGTGGAAACACCATATATTTT. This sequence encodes CASSVASGQGGGNTIYF.

CDR3 nucleotides: TGCGCCACCCGACTAGCGGGGACCTACGAGCAGTACTTC. Its protein product is CATRLAGTYEQYF. The V and J genes are TRBV10-2 and TRBJ2-7; 11 bases line up with TRBD2. Germline V lookup: CDR1 WSHSY, CDR2 SAAADI. V lost 10 bases, J lost 2 bases, and 4 bases stayed unmatched. The CDR3 runs 13 residues.

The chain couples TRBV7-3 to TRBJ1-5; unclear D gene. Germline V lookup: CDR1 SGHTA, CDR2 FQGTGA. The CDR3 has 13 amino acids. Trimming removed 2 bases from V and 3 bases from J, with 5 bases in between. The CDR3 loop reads CASSLAHNQPQHF. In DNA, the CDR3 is TGTGCCAGCAGCTTAGCGCACAATCAGCCCCAGCATTTT.

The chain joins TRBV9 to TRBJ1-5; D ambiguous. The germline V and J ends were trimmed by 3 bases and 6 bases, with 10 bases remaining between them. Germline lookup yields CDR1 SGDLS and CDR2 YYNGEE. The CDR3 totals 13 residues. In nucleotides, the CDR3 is TGTGCCAGCAGCGCCCGACCAGGTCAGCCCCAGCATTTT. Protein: CASSARPGQPQHF.

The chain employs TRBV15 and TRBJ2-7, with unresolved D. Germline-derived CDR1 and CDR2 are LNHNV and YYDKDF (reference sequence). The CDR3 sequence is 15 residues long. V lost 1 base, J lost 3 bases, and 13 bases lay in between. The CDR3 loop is CATSRGADIVYEQYF. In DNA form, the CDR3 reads TGTGCCACCAGCAGAGGGGCAGACATCGTCTACGAGCAGTACTTC.

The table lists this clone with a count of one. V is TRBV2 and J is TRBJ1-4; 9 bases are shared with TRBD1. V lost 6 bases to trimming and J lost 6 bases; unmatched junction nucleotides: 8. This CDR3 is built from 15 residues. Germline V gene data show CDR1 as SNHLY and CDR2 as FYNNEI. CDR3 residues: CASRGGQGGHEKLFF. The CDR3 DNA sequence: TGTGCCAGCAGGGGGGGACAGGGAGGTCATGAAAAACTGTTTTTT.

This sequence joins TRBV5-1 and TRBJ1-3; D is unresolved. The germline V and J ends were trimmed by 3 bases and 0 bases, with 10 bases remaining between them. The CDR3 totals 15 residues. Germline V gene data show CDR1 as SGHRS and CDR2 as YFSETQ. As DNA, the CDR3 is TGCGCCAGCAGCTCGGGATCGGTCTCTGGAAACACCATATATTTT. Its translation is CASSSGSVSGNTIYF.

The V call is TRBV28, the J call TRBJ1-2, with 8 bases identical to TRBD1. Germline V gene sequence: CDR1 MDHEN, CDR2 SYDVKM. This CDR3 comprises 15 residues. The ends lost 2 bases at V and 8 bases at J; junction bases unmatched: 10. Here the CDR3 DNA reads TGTGCCAGCAGTTTAACGACAGGGGAGGTGGGCGGCTACACCTTC. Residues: CASSLTTGEVGGYTF.

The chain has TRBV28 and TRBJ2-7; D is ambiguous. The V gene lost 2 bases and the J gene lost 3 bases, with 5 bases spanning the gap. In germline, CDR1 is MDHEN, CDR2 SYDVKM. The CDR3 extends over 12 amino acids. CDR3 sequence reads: CASSLLGYEQYF. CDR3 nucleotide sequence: TGTGCCAGCAGTTTACTGGGCTACGAGCAGTACTTC.

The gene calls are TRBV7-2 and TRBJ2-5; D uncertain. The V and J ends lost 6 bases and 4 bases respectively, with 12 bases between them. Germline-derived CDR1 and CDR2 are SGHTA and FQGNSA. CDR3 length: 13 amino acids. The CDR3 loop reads CASSPWYRETQYF. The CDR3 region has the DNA TGTGCCAGCAGTCCTTGGTATAGAGAGACCCAGTACTTC.

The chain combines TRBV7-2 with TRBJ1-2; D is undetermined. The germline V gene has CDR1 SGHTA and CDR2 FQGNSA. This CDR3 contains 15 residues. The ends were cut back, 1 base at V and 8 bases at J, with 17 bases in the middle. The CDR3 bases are TGTGCCAGCAGCTTAGTTGGTGGCGCCTCGGACGGCTACACCTTC. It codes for CASSLVGGASDGYTF.

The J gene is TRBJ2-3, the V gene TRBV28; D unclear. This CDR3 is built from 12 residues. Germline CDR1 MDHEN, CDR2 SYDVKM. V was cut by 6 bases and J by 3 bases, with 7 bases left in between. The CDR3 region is CASSHRTDTQYF. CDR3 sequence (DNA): TGTGCCAGCAGCCATAGGACAGATACGCAGTATTTT.

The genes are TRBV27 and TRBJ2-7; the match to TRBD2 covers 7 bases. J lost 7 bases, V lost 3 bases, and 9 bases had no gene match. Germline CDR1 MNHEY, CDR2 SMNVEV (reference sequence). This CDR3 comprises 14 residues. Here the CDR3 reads CASSLGLPPNEQYF. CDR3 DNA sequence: TGTGCCAGCAGTTTGGGACTACCACCAAATGAGCAGTACTTC.